This T cell receptor beta chain was captured in a study of T cell responses to AZD1222 COVID-19 vaccine. Across the study: Pooling covered second doses at about 4 or about 12 weeks. Findings and caveats of the study: Spike-specific TCR breadth and depth went up after people got two AZD1222 doses. Clonal diversity was possibly underestimated, and the donors were mostly white British, with more females.

With respect to this clone: Its antigen is unidentified.

Clones were read by immunoSEQ multiplex PCR, and TCRdb kept only the in-frame ones, dropping some. The sample records around 130,000 clones, 90% to 95% being singletons. The CDR3 consists of 14 residues. V lost 3 bases, J lost 8 bases, and 8 bases stayed unmatched. Germline CDR1 is LNHDA and CDR2 is SQIVND (reference sequence). V and J are TRBV19 and TRBJ1-2; 8 bases are a match to TRBD1. The sequencing used peripheral blood, collected on day 0 of AZD1222 vaccination. This TCR derives from an adult in good health. CDR3 residues: CASSIGRGLVGYTF. CDR3 nucleotide sequence: TGTGCCAGTAGTATTGGCAGGGGGCTTGTCGGCTACACCTTC.